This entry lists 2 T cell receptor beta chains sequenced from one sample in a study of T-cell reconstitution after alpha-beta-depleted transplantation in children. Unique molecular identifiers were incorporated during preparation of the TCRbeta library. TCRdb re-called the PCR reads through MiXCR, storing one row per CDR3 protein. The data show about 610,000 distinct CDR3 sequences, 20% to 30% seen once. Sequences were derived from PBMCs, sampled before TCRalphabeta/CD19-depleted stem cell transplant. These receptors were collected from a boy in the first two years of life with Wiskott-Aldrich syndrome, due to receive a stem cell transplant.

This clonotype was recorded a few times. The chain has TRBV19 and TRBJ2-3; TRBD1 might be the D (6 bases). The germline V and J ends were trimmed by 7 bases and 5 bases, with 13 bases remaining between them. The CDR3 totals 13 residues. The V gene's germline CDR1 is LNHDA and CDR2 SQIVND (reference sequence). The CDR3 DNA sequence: TGTGCCAGTACCCCGGCAGGGGAAGATACGCAGTATTTT. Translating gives CASTPAGEDTQYF.

CDR3 sequence (DNA): TGCGCCAGCGCCCCTGTGGCCGGGGAAGAGACCCAGTACTTC. This gives the protein CASAPVAGEETQYF. V usage is TRBV5-1 and J usage is TRBJ2-5; D is perhaps TRBD2 (5 bases). CDR1 and CDR2 (germline): SGHRS, YFSETQ. CDR3 length: 14 residues. V shed 7 bases and J shed 3 bases, with 16 bases lying between them.